Presented here are 3 T cell receptor beta chains from one specimen sequenced in a study of response to subunit inactivated influenza vaccine (dated by TCRdb to the late 2010s). The method behind the library was RT-PCR. The instrument was an Illumina HiSeq 2500. The public reads were quality trimmed at Q25 with fastp and then assembled into clones with MiXCR by TCRdb, keeping productive beta chains. One record per CDR3 amino acid sequence lists the most common genes and DNA. The table for this sample lists 500,000 to 550,000 distinct CDR3 sequences; approximately 24% of them were counted only once. Of the sample, 2.8% is held by the ten largest clones. In addition, the sample was reused for a study of T cells expressing NK-cell markers. As the second study states: TCR beta cDNA libraries were prepared using 5'RACE template switching, which introduced a universal primer site and unique molecular identifiers.

Here the sequenced sample was CD4+ T cells sorted from PBMCs, taken roughly 12 days after vaccination. The receptors here all came from a man in his forties or fifties who received an inactivated influenza vaccine. Donor details come from another sample of the same person, matched by shared clones.

The V call is TRBV20-1, the J call TRBJ2-6; either TRBD1 or TRBD2 may fit D (5 bases each). CDR1 and CDR2 from the germline V gene are DFQATT and SNEGSKA (reference sequence). V was pared by 2 bases and J by 3 bases, with 11 bases between. The length of the CDR3 is 15 residues. CDR3 in DNA: TGCAGTGCTAGACCGGGGACCTATGGGGCCAACGTCCTGACTTTC. Its protein is CSARPGTYGANVLTF.

This clonotype occurred a few times. The chain combines TRBV20-1 with TRBJ2-1; 8 bases agree with TRBD2. CDR1 and CDR2 (germline): DFQATT, SNEGSKA (reference sequence). Trimming removed 2 bases from V and 3 bases from J; junction bases left unmatched: 12. CDR3 length: 17 residues. DNA for the CDR3: TGCAGTGCTAGACCCACGCTTCTAGCGGGCCTCTACAATGAGCAGTTCTTC. Protein product: CSARPTLLAGLYNEQFF.

This clonotype was observed a few times. The chain joins TRBV28 to TRBJ2-7, with TRBD2 matching 8 bases. The CDR3 runs 17 residues. Trimming cost V 2 bases and J 4 bases; bases outside gene matches: 13. The V gene's germline CDR1 is MDHEN and CDR2 SYDVKM. Written as DNA, the CDR3 is TGTGCCAGCAGTTTAGCGGGAGGCCCCCCGACGGCTTACGAGCAGTACTTC. Encoded protein: CASSLAGGPPTAYEQYF.